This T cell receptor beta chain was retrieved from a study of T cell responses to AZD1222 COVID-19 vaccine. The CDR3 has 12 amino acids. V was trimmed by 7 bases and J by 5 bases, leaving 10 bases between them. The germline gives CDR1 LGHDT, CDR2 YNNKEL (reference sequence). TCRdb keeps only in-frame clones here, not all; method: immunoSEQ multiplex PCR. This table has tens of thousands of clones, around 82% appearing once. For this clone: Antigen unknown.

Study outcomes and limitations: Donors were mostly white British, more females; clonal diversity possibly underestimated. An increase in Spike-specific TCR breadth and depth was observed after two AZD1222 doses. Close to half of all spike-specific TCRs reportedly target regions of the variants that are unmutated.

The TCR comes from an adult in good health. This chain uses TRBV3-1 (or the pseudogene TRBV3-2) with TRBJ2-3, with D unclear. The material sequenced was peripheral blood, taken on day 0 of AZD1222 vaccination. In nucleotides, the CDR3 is TGTGCCAGCAACGTAGCAGGAGATACGCAGTATTTT. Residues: CASNVAGDTQYF.